Following are 32 T cell receptor beta chains from one sample sequenced in a study of long-term antiretroviral therapy in people with HIV (dated by TCRdb to the early 2020s). Sequencing of the TRB variable region was done with the immunoSEQ hsTCRB v3.0 assay at survey level resolution. TCRdb provides this immuneACCESS table in a form limited to in-frame rearrangements. Some clones are lacking; in checked studies, under half of them reflect an unresolved V gene, and why the rest are absent is not known. The sample table records about 22,000 clones; 79% of these occur just once. The top ten clonotypes cover approximately 11% of the sample. The sequencing used unsorted PBMCs, collected 1.2 years after starting antiretroviral therapy. These receptors all stem from a woman aged 40 to 55 with HIV.

The chain combines TRBV11-3 with TRBJ1-2, with 8 bases fitting TRBD1. Germline CDR1 SGHNT, CDR2 YENEEA. The CDR3 extends over 16 amino acids. The trim removed 1 base at V and 5 bases at J, leaving 9 bases unmatched. The CDR3 sequence: CASSLGPTGDYYGYTF. In DNA form, the CDR3 reads TGTGCCAGCAGCTTAGGGCCGACAGGGGATTATTATGGCTACACCTTC.

The genes are TRBV29-1 and TRBJ2-3; D may be TRBD1 (5 bases). Germline CDR1 reads SQVTM; CDR2 reads ANQGSEA. The V end lost 6 bases, the J end lost 4 bases, and 20 bases lay between the germline ends. The CDR3 is 15 amino acids. DNA for the CDR3: TGCAGCGTGAAAGGACCCCAGGGAAGGGCAGATACGCAGTATTTT. This codes for CSVKGPQGRADTQYF.

J is TRBJ2-3 and V is TRBV19; no clear D. The germline V and J ends were trimmed by 5 bases and 0 bases, with 9 bases remaining between them. CDR3 length: 14 amino acids. CDR1 is LNHDA and CDR2 is SQIVND in the germline V gene (reference sequence). This CDR3 reads CASSFYSSTDTQYF. The CDR3 DNA reads as TGTGCCAGTAGTTTCTACTCTAGCACAGATACGCAGTATTTT.

The gene calls are TRBV6-4 and TRBJ1-1, with TRBD1 matching over 8 bases. This CDR3 comprises 19 residues. V shed 3 bases, J shed 0 bases, and the junction held 15 bases outside the gene matches. Germline CDR1 reads MRHNA; CDR2 reads SNTAGT. The CDR3 reads CASSDLPFRGPSLNTEAFF. The CDR3, as DNA: TGTGCCAGCAGTGATCTTCCCTTCAGGGGGCCCTCCCTGAACACTGAAGCTTTCTTT.

This clone is classed as medium-sized (0.01 to 0.1%). The CDR3 region is CASTPYGPDTQYF. DNA of the CDR3: TGTGCCAGCACCCCCTATGGCCCAGATACGCAGTATTTT. V usage is TRBV7-2 and J usage is TRBJ2-3; D ambiguous. This CDR3 region has 13 residues. CDR1 and CDR2 from the germline V gene are SGHTA and FQGNSA. The V end was cut by 7 bases, the J end by 4 bases, with 12 bases between.

This rearrangement joins TRBV10-1 to TRBJ2-2; D uncertain. V gave up 1 base and J gave up 5 bases, with 5 bases separating them. Germline V gene sequence: CDR1 WNHNN, CDR2 SYGVQD (reference sequence). CDR3 length: 13 amino acids. CDR3 bases: TGCGCCAGCAGTGAGTTGACTACCGGGGAGCTGTTTTTT. This gives the protein CASSELTTGELFF.

This chain uses TRBV7-7 with TRBJ2-1, with 8 bases matching TRBD2. Germline V gene lookup returns CDR1 SSHAT and CDR2 FNYEAQ (reference sequence). This CDR3 region has 14 residues. The V and J ends lost 5 bases and 8 bases, in that order; junction bases with no gene match: 8. For the CDR3, the DNA is TGTGCCAGCAGCCGAGGGCGGGAGGCGGATGAGCAGTTCTTC. This translates into CASSRGREADEQFF. The whole variable domain, filled in from reference TRBV7-7 and TRBJ2-1, reads GAGVSQSPRYKVTKRGQDVTLRCDPISSHATLYWYQQALGQGPEFLTYFNYEAQPDKSGLPSDRFSAERPEGSISTLTIQRTEQRDSAMYRCASSRGREADEQFFGPGTRLTVL.

The chain combines TRBV2 with TRBJ1-3; a weak D match, TRBD1 (5 bases). Germline CDR1 is SNHLY and CDR2 is FYNNEI. The CDR3 spans 14 residues. V lost 5 bases to trimming and J lost 4 bases, with 12 bases between them. In nucleotides, the CDR3 is TGTGCCAGCAGTCCCTACGGGGGAGGAAACACCATATATTTT. This codes for CASSPYGGGNTIYF.

The J gene is TRBJ1-1, the V gene TRBV29-1, with TRBD1 identical over 12 bases. This CDR3 region has 14 residues. The germline gives CDR1 SQVTM, CDR2 ANQGSEA. Germline trimming cut 6 bases from V and 5 bases from J; bases unmatched to any gene: 7. The CDR3 bases are TGCAGCGTCGGGACAGGGGGCGCGGGAACTGAAGCTTTCTTT. Translating it yields CSVGTGGAGTEAFF.

In this sample, this clone turned up a few times. The genes are TRBV27 and TRBJ1-5; tentatively, D is TRBD1 (6 bases). The CDR3 contains 16 residues. CDR1 and CDR2 (germline): MNHEY, SMNVEV (reference sequence). The V end was cut by 11 bases, the J end by 0 bases, with 20 bases between. This CDR3 is CAALGTSTYSNQPQHF. The CDR3 coding sequence is TGTGCCGCCCTCGGGACAAGTACCTATAGCAATCAGCCCCAGCATTTT.

This chain uses TRBV5-4 with TRBJ2-3; TRBD2 matches 14 bases. Per germline, CDR1 SGHNT and CDR2 YYREEE (reference sequence). V dropped 4 bases and J dropped 6; count of bases not matched to a gene: 7. CDR3 size: 16 residues. The CDR3 DNA is TGTGCCAGCAGCACTCGACTAGCGGGGGGGCATGATACGCAGTATTTT. This gives the protein CASSTRLAGGHDTQYF. The complete variable domain, with remaining parts taken from reference TRBV5-4 and TRBJ2-3, reads ETGVTQSPTHLIKTRGQQVTLRCSSQSGHNTVSWYQQALGQGPQFIFQYYREEENGRGNFPPRFSGLQFPNYSSELNVNALELDDSALYLCASSTRLAGGHDTQYFGPGTRLTVL.

V and J are TRBV11-2 and TRBJ2-1; 7 positions agree with TRBD2. The junction had 4 bases not matched to a gene; V was cut back by 1 base and J by 1 base. The germline V gene encodes CDR1 SGHAT and CDR2 FQNNGV. This CDR3 is built from 16 residues. CDR3 protein: CASSLVAGVSYNEQFF. In DNA form, the CDR3 reads TGTGCCAGCAGCTTAGTTGCGGGGGTTTCCTACAATGAGCAGTTCTTC.

V is TRBV30 and J is TRBJ2-2; tentatively, D is TRBD2 (5 bases). The CDR3 covers 14 residues. V lost 5 bases and J lost 5, with 15 bases in between. Germline CDR1 reads GTSNPN; CDR2 reads SVGIG (reference sequence). The CDR3 loop is CAWGYGGSTGELFF. CDR3 DNA sequence: TGTGCCTGGGGGTATGGCGGGTCTACCGGGGAGCTGTTTTTT.

The chain combines TRBV15 with TRBJ1-4; 7 bases match TRBD1. CDR3 length: 14 residues. Trimming at V came to 8 bases and at J to 5 bases, leaving 8 bases not matched to a gene. Germline CDR1 and CDR2: LNHNV and YYDKDF (reference sequence). As DNA, the CDR3 is TGTGCCACCCGAGGGGGACAGTCCAATGAAAAACTGTTTTTT. Its translation: CATRGGQSNEKLFF.

This clone was seen a few times. J is TRBJ2-7 and V is TRBV18; D is uncertain. Germline loops: CDR1 KGHSH, CDR2 LQKENI. This CDR3 region has 14 residues. V was trimmed by 3 bases and J by 3 bases, leaving 12 bases between them. CDR3 in amino acids: CASSPPLRVYEQYF. The CDR3 nucleotides read TGTGCCAGCTCACCGCCGTTAAGGGTCTACGAGCAGTACTTC.

This chain uses TRBV10-3 with TRBJ1-1; possible D gene TRBD1, 5 bases. The V gene's germline CDR1 is ENHRY and CDR2 SYGVKD. This CDR3 contains 13 residues. V was clipped by 11 bases and J by 3 bases, with 16 bases between them. CDR3 residues: CAAGKGADTEAFF. The CDR3 DNA reads as TGTGCCGCAGGGAAGGGTGCGGACACTGAAGCTTTCTTT.

V and J are TRBV7-9 and TRBJ1-4; no reliable D call. The CDR3 has 13 residues. Trimming took off 4 bases at V and 7 bases at J, with 10 bases between the two ends. Germline values: CDR1 SEHNR, CDR2 FQNEAQ (reference sequence). In DNA, the CDR3 is TGTGCCAGCAGCTCGGAGACTCGTGAAAAACTGTTTTTT. Translated, it gives CASSSETREKLFF. Combining the CDR3 with reference TRBV7-9 and TRBJ1-4 gives the whole variable domain DTGVSQNPRHKITKRGQNVTFRCDPISEHNRLYWYRQTLGQGPEFLTYFQNEAQLEKSRLLSDRFSAERPKGSFSTLEIQRTEQGDSAMYLCASSSETREKLFFGSGTQLSVL.

As DNA, the CDR3 is TGTGCCAGCAGCTACCGACTCAGCACAGATACGCAGTATTTT. Translating gives CASSYRLSTDTQYF. The chain recombines TRBV11-3 with TRBJ2-3; no definite D call. Germline CDR1 is SGHNT and CDR2 is YENEEA. The CDR3 is made up of 14 amino acids. Between the trimmed V and J ends, which lost 4 bases and 0 bases, there was a span of 8 bases. Combining the CDR3 with reference TRBV11-3 and TRBJ2-3 gives the whole variable domain EAGVVQSPRYKIIEKKQPVAFWCNPISGHNTLYWYLQNLGQGPELLIRYENEEAVDDSQLPKDRFSAERLKGVDSTLKIQPAELGDSAVYLCASSYRLSTDTQYFGPGTRLTVL.

The chain uses TRBV5-1 and TRBJ2-3, with TRBD2 matching over 7 bases. The CDR3 consists of 14 residues. From germline, CDR1 is SGHRS and CDR2 YFSETQ. The J segment lost 2 bases and the V segment lost 8 bases, leaving 8 bases of the junction unmatched. CDR3 region: CASTAGVNTDTQYF. DNA for the CDR3: TGCGCCAGTACTGCGGGGGTTAACACAGATACGCAGTATTTT.

This clone was seen a few times. The rearrangement joins TRBV6-6 to TRBJ2-7; the D gene could be TRBD1 or TRBD2 (5 bases each). CDR1 and CDR2 (germline): MNHNY, SVGAGI (reference sequence). The CDR3 loop spans 14 amino acids. The germline V and J ends were trimmed by 6 bases and 0 bases, with 12 bases remaining between them. The CDR3, as DNA: TGTGCCAGCAGCCACGAGGGGTCCTCCTACGAGCAGTACTTC. Translating gives CASSHEGSSYEQYF.

This clone was recorded only once. This rearrangement joins TRBV6-5 to TRBJ2-1; D is unclear. The CDR3 consists of 14 residues. V was cut by 0 bases and J by 7 bases, with 10 bases left in between. Germline CDR1 is MNHEY and CDR2 is SVGAGI. The CDR3 nucleotides are TGTGCCAGCAGTTACTCGATTAGGAGTAATGAGCAGTTCTTC. Amino acid sequence: CASSYSIRSNEQFF.

The chain employs TRBV6-5 and TRBJ1-2; 7 nucleotides line up with TRBD1. CDR1 and CDR2 from the germline V gene are MNHEY and SVGAGI. J was trimmed by 3 bases and V by 7 bases; bases with no gene match: 11. This CDR3 has 15 residues. This chain's CDR3 is CASIRDQGGDYGYTF. CDR3 sequence (DNA): TGTGCCAGCATTAGGGACCAAGGGGGCGACTATGGCTACACCTTC.

This clone was recorded only once. The V call is TRBV5-1, the J call TRBJ2-3, with TRBD1 matching over 7 bases. Trimming took 4 bases from V and 2 from J; bases not matched to a gene: 7. The CDR3 is made up of 15 amino acids. Germline CDR1 and CDR2: SGHRS and YFSETQ. The CDR3 nucleotides are TGCGCCAGCAGCACCAGGGGGACCGACACAGATACGCAGTATTTT. It translates to CASSTRGTDTDTQYF.

This chain connects TRBV19 to TRBJ1-2; a weak D match, TRBD1 (5 bases). V lost 2 bases to trimming and J lost 6 bases, with 10 bases between them. Germline values: CDR1 LNHDA, CDR2 SQIVND (reference sequence). This CDR3 spans 13 amino acids. The CDR3, as DNA: TGTGCCAGTAGTATATGGGGGAACGATGGCTACACCTTC. Encoded protein: CASSIWGNDGYTF.

CDR3 nucleotide sequence: TGTGCCAGCAGCTTTTCCGGGACAGGGAACTATGGCTACACCTTC. Translating gives CASSFSGTGNYGYTF. The rearrangement links TRBV11-2 to TRBJ1-2, with 9 bases identical to TRBD1. The CDR3 length is 15 residues. CDR1 SGHAT and CDR2 FQNNGV come from the germline V gene. V was clipped by 3 bases and J by 2 bases; unmatched bases: 4.

The chain joins TRBV4-1 to TRBJ2-3, with D perhaps matching TRBD1 (5 bases). The CDR3 is 14 residues long. Trimming pared 0 bases from V and 4 bases from J, leaving 8 bases between. In germline, CDR1 is MGHRA, CDR2 YSYEKL. CDR3 protein: CASSQELGADTQYF. As DNA, the CDR3 is TGCGCCAGCAGCCAAGAGTTAGGGGCAGATACGCAGTATTTT.

This clone has a handful of counts. V gene TRBV6-5 combines with J gene TRBJ2-7, with D maybe TRBD1 (6 bases). The CDR3 consists of 14 residues. With 6 bases removed from V and 6 bases from J, the gap between germline ends came to 18 bases. Germline CDR1 reads MNHEY; CDR2 reads SVGAGI. In DNA, the CDR3 is TGTGCCAGCAGGGCCCAGGGGCTGGCCGGCGAGCAGTACTTC. It translates to CASRAQGLAGEQYF.

This chain joins TRBV5-1 and TRBJ2-7; no clear D gene. The CDR3 has 14 amino acids. Germline V gene lookup returns CDR1 SGHRS and CDR2 YFSETQ. Trimming cost V 5 bases and J 0 bases, with 12 bases left between them. The CDR3 region is CASRPNNPSYEQYF. In nucleotides, the CDR3 is TGCGCCAGCAGACCTAACAACCCCTCCTACGAGCAGTACTTC.

The rearrangement joins TRBV25-1 to TRBJ1-1; 8 bases match TRBD1. The CDR3 extends over 15 amino acids. V was pared by 8 bases and J by 3 bases, with 11 bases of the junction left unmatched. Germline values: CDR1 MGHDK, CDR2 SYGVNS. The CDR3 coding sequence is TGTGCCAGCTCTTGGACAGGGCTTCTGGACACTGAAGCTTTCTTT. Translation: CASSWTGLLDTEAFF. The full variable domain, in which reference TRBV25-1 and TRBJ1-1 provide the parts outside the CDR3, is EADIYQTPRYLVIGTGKKITLECSQTMGHDKMYWYQQDPGMELHLIHYSYGVNSTEKGDLSSESTVSRIRTEHFPLTLESARPSHTSQYLCASSWTGLLDTEAFFGQGTRLTVV.

V gene TRBV30 combines with J gene TRBJ2-7, with TRBD2 identical over 8 bases. V dropped 3 bases and J dropped 0; count of bases not matched to a gene: 7. Germline CDR1 reads GTSNPN; CDR2 reads SVGIG (reference sequence). The CDR3 has 15 amino acids. The CDR3 sequence is CAWRERTSNSYEQYF. The CDR3 nucleotides read TGTGCCTGGAGGGAAAGGACTAGCAACTCCTACGAGCAGTACTTC.

The CDR3 DNA is TGTGCCAGCAGTTTATCGGGCGGGGGGGACTACGAGCAGTACTTC. It is translated as CASSLSGGGDYEQYF. The chain employs TRBV7-2 and TRBJ2-7; 9 nucleotides align to TRBD2. The germline V gene has CDR1 SGHTA and CDR2 FQGNSA. J was trimmed by 3 bases and V by 6 bases; bases with no gene match: 9. This CDR3 region has 15 residues. The full variable domain, rest sourced from reference TRBV7-2 and TRBJ2-7, is GAGVSQSPSNKVTEKGKDVELRCDPISGHTALYWYRQSLGQGLEFLIYFQGNSAPDKSGLPSDRFSAERTGGSVSTLTIQRTQQEDSAVYLCASSLSGGGDYEQYFGPGTRLTVT.

The chain employs TRBV19 and TRBJ2-6; possibly TRBD1 for D (5 bases). The CDR3 extends over 16 amino acids. Trimming cost V 1 base and J 4 bases, with 11 bases left between them. In germline, CDR1 is LNHDA, CDR2 SQIVND (reference sequence). CDR3 DNA: TGTGCCAGTAGTATAGTTGGGGCGGCCGGGGCCAACGTCCTGACTTTC. Amino acids: CASSIVGAAGANVLTF. The variable domain in full, completed from reference TRBV19 and TRBJ2-6, reads DGGITQSPKYLFRKEGQNVTLSCEQNLNHDAMYWYRQDPGQGLRLIYYSQIVNDFQKGDIAEGYSVSREKKESFPLTVTSAQKNPTAFYLCASSIVGAAGANVLTFGAGSRLTVL.